This TCR beta chain is from a study of siplizumab effects on memory and regulatory T cells. Overall study results and limits: Naive T cells appeared more diverse than memory cells and seemed to be major alloresponse contributors. In the presence of siplizumab, alloreactive sequences traceable to unstimulated CD4+ memory cells were significantly reduced.

As regards this clone: Its cognate antigen is unknown.

V dropped 5 bases and J dropped 1 base, with 11 bases sitting between them. CDR1 MRHNA and CDR2 SNTAGT come from the germline V gene. The CDR3 is 15 residues long. Approximately 93,000 TCR templates per sample were assayed. This table comes from immunoSEQ multiplex PCR, and its TCRdb copy is limited to in-frame clones, with some not included. The sample carries tens of thousands of clones, about 90% recorded once. Sequence data were generated for unstimulated naive, memory, effector memory and TEMRA subsets in a few donor pairs. This rearrangement joins TRBV6-4 to TRBJ2-2; D ambiguous. This sequence was found in a human donor in good health. Sequences were obtained from naive CD8+ T cells sorted from blood. CDR3 sequence (DNA): TGTGCCAGCAGTCTCGACTGGGGGAACACCGGGGAGCTGTTTTTT. It is translated as CASSLDWGNTGELFF.